The present T cell receptor beta chain was sequenced within a study of tumor and adjacent non-tumor tissue in lung cancer. Notes on the study in general: Tumor tissue had significantly higher TCR diversity than normal lung.

This clonotype has ten or more counts. The antigen remains undetermined. A modified ARM-PCR protocol with three rounds of nested PCR amplified TCRbeta. Via MiXCR, TCRdb re-called the multiplex PCR reads, giving one row per CDR3 protein. The repertoire holds about 98,000 distinct CDR3 sequences, with 80% as singletons. This CDR3 has 16 residues. Germline-derived CDR1 and CDR2 are SGHTS and YDEGEE. V gave up 2 bases and J gave up 2 bases, with 13 bases separating them. RNA was extracted from bulk tissue without any cell sorting. More than 3 cm separated this lung sample from the edge of the tumor. Donors were chemotherapy-naive, newly diagnosed lung cancer surgical patients in China, August–November 2014.

The chain carries TRBV5-8 and TRBJ2-2; D possibly corresponds to TRBD2 (6 bases). Sequenced: distant non-tumor lung tissue. This sequence was found in a man in his sixties with small cell lung cancer. CDR3 nucleotide sequence: TGTGCCAGCAGCTTTTTAGGAGGGCCAAACACCGGGGAGCTGTTTTTT. This gives the protein CASSFLGGPNTGELFF. Complete variable domain (other parts from reference TRBV5-8 and TRBJ2-2): EAGVTQSPTHLIKTRGQQATLRCSPISGHTSVYWYQQALGLGLQFLLWYDEGEERNRGNFPPRFSGRQFPNYSSELNVNALELEDSALYLCASSFLGGPNTGELFFGEGSRLTVL.